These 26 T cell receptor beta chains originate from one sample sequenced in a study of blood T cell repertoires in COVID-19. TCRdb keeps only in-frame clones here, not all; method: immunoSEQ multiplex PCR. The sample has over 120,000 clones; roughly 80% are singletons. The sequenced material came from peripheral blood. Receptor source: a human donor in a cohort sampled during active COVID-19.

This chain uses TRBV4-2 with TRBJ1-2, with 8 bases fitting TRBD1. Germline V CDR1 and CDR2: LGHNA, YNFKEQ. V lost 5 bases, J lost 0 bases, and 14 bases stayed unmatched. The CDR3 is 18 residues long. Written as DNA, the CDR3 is TGTGCCAGCAGCACAAGCCCGGGACAGGAATTCTCTAACTATGGCTACACCTTC. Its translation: CASSTSPGQEFSNYGYTF.

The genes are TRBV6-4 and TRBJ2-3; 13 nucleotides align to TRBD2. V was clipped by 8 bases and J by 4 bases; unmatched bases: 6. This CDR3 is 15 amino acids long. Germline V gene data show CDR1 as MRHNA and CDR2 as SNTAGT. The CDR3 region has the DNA TGTGCCAGCCGACTAGCGGGAGGAGGTTCAGATACGCAGTATTTT. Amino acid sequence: CASRLAGGGSDTQYF.

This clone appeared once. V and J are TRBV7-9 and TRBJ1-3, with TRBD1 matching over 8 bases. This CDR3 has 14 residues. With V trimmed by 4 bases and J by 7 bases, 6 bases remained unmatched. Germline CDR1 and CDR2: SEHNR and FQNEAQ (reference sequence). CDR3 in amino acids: CASSYGQGANTIYF. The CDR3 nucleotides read TGTGCCAGCAGCTACGGACAGGGAGCTAACACCATATATTTT.

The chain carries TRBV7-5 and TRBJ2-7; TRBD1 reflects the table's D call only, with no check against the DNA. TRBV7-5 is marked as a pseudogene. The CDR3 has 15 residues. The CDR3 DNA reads TGTGCCAGAAGCAAACAGGTGGTGATAGGTTACGAGCAGTACTTC. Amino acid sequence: CARSKQVVIGYEQYF.

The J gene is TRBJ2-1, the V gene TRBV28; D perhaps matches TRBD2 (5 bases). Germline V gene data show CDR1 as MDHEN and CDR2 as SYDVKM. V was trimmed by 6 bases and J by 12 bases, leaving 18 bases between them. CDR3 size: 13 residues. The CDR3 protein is CASSTRKDYGQFF. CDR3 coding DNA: TGTGCCAGCAGCACCAGAAAAGACTATGGGCAGTTCTTC. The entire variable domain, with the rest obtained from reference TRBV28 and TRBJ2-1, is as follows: DVKVTQSSRYLVKRTGEKVFLECVQDMDHENMFWYRQDPGLGLRLIYFSYDVKMKEKGDIPEGYSVSREKKERFSLILESASTNQTSMYLCASSTRKDYGQFFGPGTRLTVL.

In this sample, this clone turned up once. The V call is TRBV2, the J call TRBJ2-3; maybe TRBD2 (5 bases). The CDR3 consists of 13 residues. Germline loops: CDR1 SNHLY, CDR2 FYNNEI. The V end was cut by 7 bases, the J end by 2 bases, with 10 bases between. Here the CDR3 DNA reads TGTGCCAGCATGGGGAGATACACAGATACGCAGTATTTT. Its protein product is CASMGRYTDTQYF.

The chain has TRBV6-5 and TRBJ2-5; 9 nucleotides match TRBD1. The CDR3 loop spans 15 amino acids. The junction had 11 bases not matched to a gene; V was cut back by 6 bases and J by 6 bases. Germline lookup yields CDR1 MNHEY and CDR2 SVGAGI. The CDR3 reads CASRGRDRVTKTQYF. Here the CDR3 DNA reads TGTGCCAGCAGGGGACGGGACAGGGTTACGAAGACCCAGTACTTC.

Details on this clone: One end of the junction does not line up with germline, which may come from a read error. This CDR3 is CASSLDLGQGAWVRTYEQYF. In DNA, the CDR3 is TGTGCCAGCAGCCTAGATCTGGGACAGGGGGCTTGGGTAAGGACCTACGAGCAGTACTTC. The chain recombines TRBV11-2 with TRBJ2-7; TRBD1 matches 12 bases. CDR1 and CDR2 (germline): SGHAT, FQNNGV. The CDR3 length is 20 residues.

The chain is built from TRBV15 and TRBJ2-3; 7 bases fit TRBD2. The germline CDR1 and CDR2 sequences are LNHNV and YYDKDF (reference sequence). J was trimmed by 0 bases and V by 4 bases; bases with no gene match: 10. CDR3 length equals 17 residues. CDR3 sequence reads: CATSKRDLAASTDTQYF. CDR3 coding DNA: TGTGCCACCAGCAAAAGAGATCTAGCGGCTAGCACAGATACGCAGTATTTT.

In nucleotides, the CDR3 is TGTGCCAGCAGCGAACCTTGGCTAGCGGGGGGCTCCTACAATGAGCAGTTCTTC. This encodes CASSEPWLAGGSYNEQFF. The chain is built from TRBV2 and TRBJ2-1; TRBD2 aligns across 11 bases. Per germline, CDR1 SNHLY and CDR2 FYNNEI. This CDR3 has 18 residues. V was pared by 6 bases and J by 0 bases, with 10 bases of the junction left unmatched.

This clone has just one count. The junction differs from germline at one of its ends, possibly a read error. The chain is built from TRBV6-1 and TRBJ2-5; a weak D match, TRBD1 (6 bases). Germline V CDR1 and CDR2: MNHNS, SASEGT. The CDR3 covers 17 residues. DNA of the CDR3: TGTGCCAGCAGTGAGGGGGCTCACCGGGGTCCCCAAGAGAGCCAGTACTTC. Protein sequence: CASSEGAHRGPQESQYF.

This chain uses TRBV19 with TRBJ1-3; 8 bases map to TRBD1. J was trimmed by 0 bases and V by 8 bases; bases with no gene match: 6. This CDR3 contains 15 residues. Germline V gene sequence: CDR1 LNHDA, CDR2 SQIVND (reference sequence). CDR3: CASYRTGRSGNTIYF. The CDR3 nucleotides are TGTGCCAGTTATAGGACAGGGCGCTCTGGAAACACCATATATTTT.

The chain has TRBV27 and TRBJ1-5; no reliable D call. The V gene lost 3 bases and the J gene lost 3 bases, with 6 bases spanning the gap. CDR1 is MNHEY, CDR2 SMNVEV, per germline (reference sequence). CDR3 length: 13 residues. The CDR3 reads CASSFQANQPQHF. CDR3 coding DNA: TGTGCCAGCAGTTTTCAGGCCAATCAGCCCCAGCATTTT.

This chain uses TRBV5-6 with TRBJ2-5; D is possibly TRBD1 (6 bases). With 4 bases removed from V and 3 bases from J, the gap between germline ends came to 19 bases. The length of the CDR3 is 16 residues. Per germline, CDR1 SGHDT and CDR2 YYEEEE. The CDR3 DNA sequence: TGTGCCAGCAGCCGTTTCGTGTTTGGGGGCGAAGAGACCCAGTACTTC. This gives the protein CASSRFVFGGEETQYF.

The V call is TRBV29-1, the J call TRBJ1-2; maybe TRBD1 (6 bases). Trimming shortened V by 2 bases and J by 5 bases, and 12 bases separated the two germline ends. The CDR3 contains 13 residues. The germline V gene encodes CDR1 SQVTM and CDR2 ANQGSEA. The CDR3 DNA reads TGCAGCGTTGAATCTGGGGGCGGATATGGCTACACCTTC. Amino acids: CSVESGGGYGYTF.

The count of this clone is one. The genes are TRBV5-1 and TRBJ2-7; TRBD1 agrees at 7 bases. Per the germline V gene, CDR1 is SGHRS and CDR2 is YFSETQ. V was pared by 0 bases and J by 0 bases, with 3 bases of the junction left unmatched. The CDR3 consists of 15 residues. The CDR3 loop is CASSLGQGSSYEQYV. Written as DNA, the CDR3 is TGCGCCAGCAGCTTGGGACAGGGCAGCTCCTACGAGCAGTACGTC.

The CDR3 here is CASKLQGNTEAFF. DNA of the CDR3: TGTGCCAGCAAACTACAGGGGAACACTGAAGCTTTCTTT. The rearrangement joins TRBV5-6 to TRBJ1-1, with a weak D call TRBD1 (6 bases). Germline lookup yields CDR1 SGHDT and CDR2 YYEEEE. V lost 6 bases, J lost 1 base, and 10 bases lay in between. This CDR3 contains 13 residues.

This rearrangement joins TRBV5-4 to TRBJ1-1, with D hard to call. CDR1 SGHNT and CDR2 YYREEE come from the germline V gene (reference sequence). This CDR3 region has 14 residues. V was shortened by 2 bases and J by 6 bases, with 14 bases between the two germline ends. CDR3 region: CASSFMGEEAEAFF. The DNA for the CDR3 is TGTGCCAGCAGCTTTATGGGTGAGGAGGCTGAAGCTTTCTTT.

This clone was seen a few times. The CDR3 DNA sequence: TGTGCCAGCAGCTCCCCCGGGACAGGGGGCGTCGGATACGAGCAGTACTTC. Its translation: CASSSPGTGGVGYEQYF. The J gene is TRBJ2-7, the V gene TRBV28, with TRBD1 matching over 12 bases. The CDR3 is 17 amino acids. The V gene's germline CDR1 is MDHEN and CDR2 SYDVKM. Unmatched junction bases numbered 13, after V lost 6 bases and J lost 4 bases.

The CDR3 DNA follows: TGTGCCACCTTGCGGGGGGGCGAGGACACCGGGGAGCTGTTTTTT. Amino acid sequence: CATLRGGEDTGELFF. The rearrangement links TRBV2 to TRBJ2-2, with 9 bases identical to TRBD2. Germline loops: CDR1 SNHLY, CDR2 FYNNEI. V lost 10 bases, J lost 3 bases, and 9 bases stayed unmatched. This CDR3 is 15 amino acids long.

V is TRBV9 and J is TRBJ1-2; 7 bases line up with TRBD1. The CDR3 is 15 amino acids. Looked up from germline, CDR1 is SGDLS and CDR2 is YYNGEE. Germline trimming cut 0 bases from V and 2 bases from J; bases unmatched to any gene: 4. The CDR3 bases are TGTGCCAGCAGCGTAGACAGGGGAGCGAACTATGGCTACACCTTC. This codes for CASSVDRGANYGYTF.

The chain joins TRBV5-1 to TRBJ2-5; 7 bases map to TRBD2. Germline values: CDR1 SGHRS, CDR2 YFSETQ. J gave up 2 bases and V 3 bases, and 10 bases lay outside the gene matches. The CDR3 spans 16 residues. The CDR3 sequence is CASSSPKRGLQETQYF. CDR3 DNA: TGCGCCAGCAGCTCGCCCAAGCGGGGTTTACAAGAGACCCAGTACTTC.

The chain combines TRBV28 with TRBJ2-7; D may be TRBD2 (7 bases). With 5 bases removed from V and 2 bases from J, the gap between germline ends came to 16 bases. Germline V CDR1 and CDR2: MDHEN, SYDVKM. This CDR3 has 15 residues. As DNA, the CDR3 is TGTGCCAGCAGTAAACCGGCGGGGGCCACCTACGAGCAGTACTTC. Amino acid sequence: CASSKPAGATYEQYF.

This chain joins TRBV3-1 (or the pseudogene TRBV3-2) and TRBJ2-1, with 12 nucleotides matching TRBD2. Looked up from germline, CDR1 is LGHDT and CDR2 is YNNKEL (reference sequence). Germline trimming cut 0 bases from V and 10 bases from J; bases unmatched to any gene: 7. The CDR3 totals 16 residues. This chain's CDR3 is CASSQETSGGSSEQFF. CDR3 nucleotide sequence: TGTGCCAGCAGCCAAGAGACTAGCGGGGGCTCTTCCGAGCAGTTCTTC.

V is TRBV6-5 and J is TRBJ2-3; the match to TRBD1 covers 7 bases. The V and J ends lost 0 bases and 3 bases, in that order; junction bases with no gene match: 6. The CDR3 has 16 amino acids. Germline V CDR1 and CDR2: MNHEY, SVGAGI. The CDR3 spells CASSYSGGTSTDTQYF. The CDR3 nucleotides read TGTGCCAGCAGTTACTCAGGGGGCACATCAACAGATACGCAGTATTTT.

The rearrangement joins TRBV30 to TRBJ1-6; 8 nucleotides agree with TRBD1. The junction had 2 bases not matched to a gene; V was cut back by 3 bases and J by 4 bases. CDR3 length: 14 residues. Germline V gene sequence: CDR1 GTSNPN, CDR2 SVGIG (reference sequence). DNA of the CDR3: TGTGCCTGGAGGGGGACAGGTTATAATTCACCCCTCCACTTT. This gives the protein CAWRGTGYNSPLHF.